What follows is one T cell receptor beta chain and its context. The antigen is undetermined. The V gene lost 0 bases and the J gene lost 2 bases, with 10 bases spanning the gap. The CDR3 spans 15 residues. CDR1 and CDR2 (germline): LGHDT, YNNKEL (reference sequence). These data originate in a study of CD8 T cells in Susac syndrome. Study-level findings and limits: Regarding the TCR sequencing and HLA analysis, the study admitted that a relatively small number of individuals were involved.

RNA totalling about 0.5 to 1 ug underwent reverse transcription with random hexamers. MiXCR, run by TCRdb on the immunoSEQ multiplex PCR reads, gives a single entry per CDR3 protein. The sample consists of more than 65,000 distinct CDR3 sequences, around 95% of them appearing once. Sequences were obtained from CD8+ T cells from PBMCs. The chain links TRBV3-1 to TRBJ2-5; D perhaps matches TRBD2 (5 bases). This clonotype was obtained from a human donor with multiple sclerosis. CDR3 nucleotides: TGTGCCAGCAGCCAAGAGCCGGGGAAACAAGAGACCCAGTACTTC. This sequence encodes CASSQEPGKQETQYF.